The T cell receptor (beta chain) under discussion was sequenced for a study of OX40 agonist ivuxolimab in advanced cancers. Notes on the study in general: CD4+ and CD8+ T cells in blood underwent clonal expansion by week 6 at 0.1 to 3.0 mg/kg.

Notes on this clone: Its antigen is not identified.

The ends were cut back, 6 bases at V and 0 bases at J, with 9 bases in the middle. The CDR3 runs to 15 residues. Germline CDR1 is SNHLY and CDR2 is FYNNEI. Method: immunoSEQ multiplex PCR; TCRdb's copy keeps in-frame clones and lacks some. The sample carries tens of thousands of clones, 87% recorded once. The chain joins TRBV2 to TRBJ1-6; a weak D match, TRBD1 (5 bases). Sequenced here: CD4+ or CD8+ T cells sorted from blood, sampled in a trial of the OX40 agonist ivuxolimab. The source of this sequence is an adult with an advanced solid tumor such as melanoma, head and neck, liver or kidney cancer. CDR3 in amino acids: CASRTEYSYNSPLHF. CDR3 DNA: TGTGCCAGCAGGACAGAGTACTCCTATAATTCACCCCTCCACTTT.